This T cell receptor (beta chain) was identified in a study of vaccination and CD4 T cells after COVID-19. The wider study: Cells received overlapping spike peptides from SARS-CoV-2, HCoV-NL63, HCoV-OC43 and HCoV-229E as stimulation. Study conclusions and caveats: Only post-vaccination samples contained a median about 86% of the reactive clones in convalescent patients.

The treatment was: approximately 9-day PBMC culture with coronavirus spike peptide pools or control peptides (ViraFEST assay). Samples of CD4+ T cells were obtained from the unexposed donor before the COVID-19 pandemic (2011-2018). With peptide pools, ViraFEST first expanded antigen-specific T cells and afterwards sequenced their TCRs. It was SARS-CoV-2 S/N and four cold-coronavirus spikes that probed unexposed-donor CD4+ T cells, cells permitting. This CDR3 region has 13 residues. V was pared by 5 bases and J by 5 bases, with 13 bases between. Germline V lookup: CDR1 SQVTM, CDR2 ANQGSEA. This clonotype was seen just once. What it recognizes is unknown. The Oncomine TCR Beta short-read assay sequenced DNA from cultured CD4+ T cells. Genomic DNA was drawn out of CD4+ T cells grown in culture. TCRdb re-called the PCR reads with MiXCR, one entry per CDR3 protein. The sample contains some 7,600 distinct CDR3 sequences, under 40% of which appear only once.

This clonotype was sampled from a human donor in good health. Sequencing was performed on CD4+ T cells from blood, cultured in vitro. This sequence joins TRBV29-1 and TRBJ2-1; D is tentatively TRBD1 or TRBD2 (6 bases each). The CDR3 nucleotides are TGCAGCGTTACGGGGGCAGGGAACAATGAGCAGTTCTTC. Its translation is CSVTGAGNNEQFF.